Listed here are 2 T cell receptor beta chains from one sample, sequenced in a study of patients and donors after allogeneic stem cell transplantation (dated by TCRdb to about 2020). The receptor library was made with RT-PCR. The run used a NextSeq 550. Starting from the raw public reads, TCRdb applied fastp trimming at Q25, assembled clones with MiXCR and retained in-frame beta chains. Each CDR3 protein appears once, grouped with its most common genes and DNA. Counted in this sample were about 230,000 distinct CDR3 sequences; roughly 15% of them appeared once. The ten largest make up under 14% of the sample. Sequencing input: blood, either unsorted or a sorted T cell fraction (not recorded which). These receptors were collected from a human donor who was either an allogeneic HSCT recipient or a stem cell or donor lymphocyte infusion donor (not recorded which). It is not recorded whose cells these are; they may come from a transplant donor.

This clonotype was observed at least ten times. The rearrangement uses TRBV24-1 and TRBJ2-1; the D call may be TRBD1 or TRBD2 (6 bases each). V lost 7 bases and J lost 5, with 14 bases in between. The germline gives CDR1 KGHDR, CDR2 SFDVKD. This CDR3 comprises 14 residues. CDR3 sequence reads: CATREGGLDNEQFF. The CDR3, as DNA: TGTGCCACCAGGGAGGGGGGACTCGACAATGAGCAGTTCTTC.

This rearrangement joins TRBV20-1 to TRBJ1-3; D gene uncertain. V lost 0 bases and J lost 2, with 8 bases in between. Per germline, CDR1 DFQATT and CDR2 SNEGSKA (reference sequence). The CDR3 is 14 residues long. The CDR3 is CSARDLSTGNTIYF. CDR3 DNA sequence: TGCAGTGCTAGAGATCTAAGTACTGGAAACACCATATATTTT.